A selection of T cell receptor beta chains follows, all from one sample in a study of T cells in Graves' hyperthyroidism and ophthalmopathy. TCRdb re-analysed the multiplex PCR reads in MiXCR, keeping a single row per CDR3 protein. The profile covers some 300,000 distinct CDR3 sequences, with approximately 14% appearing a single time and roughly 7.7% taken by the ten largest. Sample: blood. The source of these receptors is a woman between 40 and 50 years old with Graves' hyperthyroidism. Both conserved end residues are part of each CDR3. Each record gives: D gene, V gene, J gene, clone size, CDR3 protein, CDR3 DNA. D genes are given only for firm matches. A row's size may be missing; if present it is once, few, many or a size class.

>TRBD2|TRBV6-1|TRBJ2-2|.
CASTSGVTGELFF
TGTGCCAGCACTAGCGGGGTCACCGGGGAGCTGTTTTTT
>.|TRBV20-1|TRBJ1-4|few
CSAREEETNEKLFF
TGCAGTGCCCGCGAGGAGGAAACTAATGAAAAACTGTTTTTT
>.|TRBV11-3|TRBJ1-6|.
CASSSGPNSPLHF
TGTGCCAGCAGCTCAGGACCTAATTCACCCCTCCACTTT
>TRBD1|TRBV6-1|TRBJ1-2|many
CASSELGTGSGYTF
TGTGCCAGCAGTGAATTGGGGACAGGGTCCGGCTACACCTTC
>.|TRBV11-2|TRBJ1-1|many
CASSYAGIMNTEAFF
TGTGCCAGCAGTTATGCCGGCATTATGAACACTGAAGCTTTCTTT
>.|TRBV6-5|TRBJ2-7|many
CASSYSGGFDEQYF
TGTGCCAGCAGTTACTCAGGAGGTTTCGACGAGCAGTACTTC
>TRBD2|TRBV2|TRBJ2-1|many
CASLSGGYYNEQFF
TGTGCCAGCCTTAGCGGGGGTTACTACAATGAGCAGTTCTTC
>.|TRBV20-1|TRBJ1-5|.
CSATGGGFQPQHF
TGCAGTGCCACGGGGGGGGGTTTTCAGCCCCAGCATTTT
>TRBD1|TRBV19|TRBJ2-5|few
CASSPRTGGRSETQYF
TGTGCCAGTAGTCCAAGGACAGGGGGGCGATCAGAGACCCAGTACTTC
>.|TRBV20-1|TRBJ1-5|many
CSARDPAVGNQPQHF
TGCAGTGCTAGAGATCCGGCAGTGGGCAATCAGCCCCAGCATTTT
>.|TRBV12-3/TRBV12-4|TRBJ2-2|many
CASSSGYGGELFF
TGTGCCAGCAGTTCAGGGTATGGCGGGGAGCTGTTTTTT
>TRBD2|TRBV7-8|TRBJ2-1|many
CASSPTLAGKGNEQFF
TGTGCCAGCAGCCCGACGTTAGCGGGAAAAGGGAATGAGCAGTTCTTC
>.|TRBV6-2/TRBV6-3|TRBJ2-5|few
CASSYSTYQETQYF
TGTGCCAGCAGTTACTCGACCTACCAAGAGACCCAGTACTTC
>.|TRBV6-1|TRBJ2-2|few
CAIKRGTGELFF
TGTGCCATTAAAAGGGGGACCGGGGAGCTGTTTTTT
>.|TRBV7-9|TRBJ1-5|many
CASSQGISNQPQHF
TGTGCCAGCAGCCAGGGGATCAGCAATCAGCCCCAGCATTTT
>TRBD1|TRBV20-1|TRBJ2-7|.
CSAMGQGASYEQYF
TGCAGTGCTATGGGACAGGGGGCTAGCTACGAGCAGTACTTC
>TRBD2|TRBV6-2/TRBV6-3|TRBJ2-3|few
CASGPAGVLGTQYF
TGTGCCAGCGGTCCAGCGGGAGTGTTGGGTACGCAGTATTTT
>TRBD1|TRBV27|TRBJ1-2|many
CASSAQGAYGYTF
TGTGCCAGCAGTGCACAGGGGGCCTATGGCTACACCTTC
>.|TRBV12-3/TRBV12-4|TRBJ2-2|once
CASSGGRELFF
TGTGCCAGCTCTGGGGGCCGGGAGCTGTTTTTT
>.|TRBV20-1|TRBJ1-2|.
CSAIRPNLNYGYTF
TGCAGTGCTATCAGACCAAACCTTAACTATGGCTACACCTTC
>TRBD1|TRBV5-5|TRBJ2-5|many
CASSFPGQGQETQYF
TGTGCCAGCAGCTTCCCTGGACAGGGCCAAGAGACCCAGTACTTC
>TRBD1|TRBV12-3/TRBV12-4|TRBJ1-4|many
CASSPSGTGDEKLFF
TGTGCCAGCAGCCCCTCCGGGACAGGGGATGAAAAACTGTTTTTT
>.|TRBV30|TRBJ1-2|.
CAWSVSYRGPANYGYTF
TGTGCCTGGAGTGTCTCTTATCGGGGGCCCGCTAACTATGGCTACACCTTC
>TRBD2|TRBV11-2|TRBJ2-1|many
CASSPGGGRDNEQFF
TGTGCCAGCAGCCCCGGCGGCGGGAGAGACAATGAGCAGTTCTTC
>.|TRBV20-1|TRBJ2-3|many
CSAREDPQDTQYF
TGCAGTGCTAGAGAGGACCCCCAGGATACGCAGTATTTT
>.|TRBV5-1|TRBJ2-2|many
CASSREYQGNTGELFF
TGCGCCAGCAGCCGAGAGTATCAGGGGAACACCGGGGAGCTGTTTTTT
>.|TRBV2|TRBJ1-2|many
CASQGQGGGGYTF
TGTGCCAGCCAGGGGCAGGGTGGAGGTGGCTACACCTTC
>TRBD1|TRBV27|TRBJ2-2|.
CASSPSTGGTGELFF
TGTGCCAGCAGTCCTTCGACAGGGGGCACCGGGGAGCTGTTTTTT
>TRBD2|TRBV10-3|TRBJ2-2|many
CATGETTSGRTGELFF
TGTGCCACAGGTGAAACGACTAGCGGGAGGACGGGGGAGCTGTTTTTT
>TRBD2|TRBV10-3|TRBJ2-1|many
CAGRTSEDEQFF
TGTGCCGGCAGGACTAGCGAGGATGAGCAGTTCTTC
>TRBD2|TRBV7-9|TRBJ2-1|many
CASSLSAGGPGRTYNEQFF
TGTGCCAGCAGCTTATCCGCGGGAGGGCCGGGAAGAACCTACAATGAGCAGTTCTTC
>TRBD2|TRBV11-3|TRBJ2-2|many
CASSQLAGKDTGELFF
TGTGCCAGCAGTCAACTAGCGGGAAAGGACACCGGGGAGCTGTTTTTT
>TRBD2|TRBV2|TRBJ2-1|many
CASSPRTSGSGEQFF
TGTGCCAGCAGTCCTCGGACTAGCGGGAGTGGTGAGCAGTTCTTC
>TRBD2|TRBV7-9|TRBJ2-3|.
CASSQGSSGRTDMQYF
TGTGCCAGCAGCCAAGGCTCTAGCGGGAGAACAGATATGCAGTATTTT
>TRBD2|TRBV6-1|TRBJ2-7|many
CASSPGGVEQYF
TGTGCCAGCAGCCCCGGGGGGGTCGAGCAGTACTTC
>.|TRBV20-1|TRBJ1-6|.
CSARASPSSPLHF
TGCAGTGCTAGAGCGTCCCCAAGTTCACCCCTCCACTTT
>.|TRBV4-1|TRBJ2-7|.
CASSQRAPAREQYF
TGCGCCAGCAGCCAACGGGCCCCAGCTCGCGAGCAGTACTTC
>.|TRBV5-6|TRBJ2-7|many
CASSSTRDSYEQYF
TGTGCCAGCAGCTCGACTCGCGACTCCTACGAGCAGTACTTC
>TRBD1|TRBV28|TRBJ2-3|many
CASSSGTVSTDTQYF
TGTGCCAGCAGTTCCGGGACAGTTAGCACAGATACGCAGTATTTT
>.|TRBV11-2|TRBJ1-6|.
CASSFSDPGASLHF
TGTGCCAGCAGCTTCTCGGATCCGGGGGCGTCCCTCCACTTT
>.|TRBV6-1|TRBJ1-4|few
CASSERSVAEKLFF
TGTGCCAGCAGTGAAAGGTCTGTAGCTGAAAAACTGTTTTTT
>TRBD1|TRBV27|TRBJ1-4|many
CASRRSTGGGGEKLFF
TGTGCCAGCAGGCGATCGACAGGGGGCGGAGGAGAAAAACTGTTTTTT
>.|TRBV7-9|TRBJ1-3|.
CASSFSTEIHTVYF
TGTGCCAGCAGCTTTAGTACGGAGATTCACACCGTATATTTT
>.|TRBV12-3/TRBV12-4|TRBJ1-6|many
CASSKVYSPLHF
TGTGCCAGCAGTAAGGTCTATTCACCCCTCCACTTT
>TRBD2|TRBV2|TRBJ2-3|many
CATKGLAGHSTDTQYF
TGTGCCACCAAGGGACTAGCGGGACACAGCACAGATACGCAGTATTTT
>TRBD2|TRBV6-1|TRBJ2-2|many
CASKGLAGNTGELFF
TGTGCCAGCAAGGGACTAGCGGGAAACACCGGGGAGCTGTTTTTT
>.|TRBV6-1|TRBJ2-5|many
CASSTHRDGLQETQYF
TGTGCCAGCAGCACCCACCGGGACGGACTACAAGAGACCCAGTACTTC
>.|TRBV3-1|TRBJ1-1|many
CASSYSNTEAFF
TGTGCCAGCAGCTACTCGAACACTGAAGCTTTCTTT
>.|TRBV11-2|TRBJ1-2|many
CASSLDPGTANYGYTF
TGTGCCAGCAGCTTAGATCCGGGGACCGCTAACTATGGCTACACCTTC
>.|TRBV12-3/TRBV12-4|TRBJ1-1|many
CASGYGGTEAFF
TGTGCCAGCGGTTACGGGGGCACTGAAGCTTTCTTT
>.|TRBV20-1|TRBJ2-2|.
CSARNFGSENTGELFF
TGCAGTGCTAGGAATTTCGGGTCTGAAAACACCGGGGAGCTGTTTTTT